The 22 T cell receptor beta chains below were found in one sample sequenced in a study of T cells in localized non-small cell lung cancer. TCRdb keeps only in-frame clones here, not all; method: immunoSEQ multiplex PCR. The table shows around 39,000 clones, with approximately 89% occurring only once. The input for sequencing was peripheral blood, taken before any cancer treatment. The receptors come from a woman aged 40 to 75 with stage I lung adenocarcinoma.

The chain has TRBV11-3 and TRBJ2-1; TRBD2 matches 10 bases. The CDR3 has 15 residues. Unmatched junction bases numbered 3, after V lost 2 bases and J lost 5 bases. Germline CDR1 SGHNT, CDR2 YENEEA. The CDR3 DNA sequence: TGTGCCAGCAGCTTAATAGCGGGAGGCAACAATGAGCAGTTCTTC. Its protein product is CASSLIAGGNNEQFF. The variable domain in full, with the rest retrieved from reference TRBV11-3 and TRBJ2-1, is EAGVVQSPRYKIIEKKQPVAFWCNPISGHNTLYWYLQNLGQGPELLIRYENEEAVDDSQLPKDRFSAERLKGVDSTLKIQPAELGDSAVYLCASSLIAGGNNEQFFGPGTRLTVL.

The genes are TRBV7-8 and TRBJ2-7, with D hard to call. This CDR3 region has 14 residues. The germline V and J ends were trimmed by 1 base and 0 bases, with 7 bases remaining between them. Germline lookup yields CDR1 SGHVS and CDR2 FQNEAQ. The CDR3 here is CASSLVGTSYEQYF. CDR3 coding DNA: TGTGCCAGCAGCTTAGTGGGCACCTCCTACGAGCAGTACTTC.

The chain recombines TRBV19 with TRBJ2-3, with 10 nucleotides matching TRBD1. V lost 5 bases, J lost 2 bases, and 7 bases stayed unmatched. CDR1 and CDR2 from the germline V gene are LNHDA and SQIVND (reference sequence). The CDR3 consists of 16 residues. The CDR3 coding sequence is TGTGCCAGTAGTGGGGACAGGGGCATGTACACAGATACGCAGTATTTT. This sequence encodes CASSGDRGMYTDTQYF.

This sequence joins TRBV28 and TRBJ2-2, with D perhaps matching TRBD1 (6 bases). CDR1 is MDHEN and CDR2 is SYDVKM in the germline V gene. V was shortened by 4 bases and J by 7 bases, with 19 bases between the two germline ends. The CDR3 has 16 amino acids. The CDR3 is CASSSGQYDGVGELFF. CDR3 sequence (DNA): TGTGCCAGCAGTTCGGGACAATACGATGGGGTCGGGGAGCTGTTTTTT.

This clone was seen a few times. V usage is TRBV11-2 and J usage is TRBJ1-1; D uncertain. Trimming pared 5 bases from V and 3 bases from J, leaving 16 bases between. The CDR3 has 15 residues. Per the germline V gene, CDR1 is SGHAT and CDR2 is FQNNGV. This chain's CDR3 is CASSARRAGYTEAFF. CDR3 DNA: TGTGCCAGCAGCGCCCGGAGGGCTGGGTACACTGAAGCTTTCTTT.

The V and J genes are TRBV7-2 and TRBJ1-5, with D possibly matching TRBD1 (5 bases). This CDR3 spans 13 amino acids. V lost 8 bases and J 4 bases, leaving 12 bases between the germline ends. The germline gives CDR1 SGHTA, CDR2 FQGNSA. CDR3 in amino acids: CASRRDGNQPQHF. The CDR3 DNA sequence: TGTGCCAGCCGCAGGGACGGAAATCAGCCCCAGCATTTT.

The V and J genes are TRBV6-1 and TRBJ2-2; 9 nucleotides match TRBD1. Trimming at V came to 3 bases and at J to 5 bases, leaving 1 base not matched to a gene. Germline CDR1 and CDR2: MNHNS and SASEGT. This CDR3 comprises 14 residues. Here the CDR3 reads CASSEGQGTGELFF. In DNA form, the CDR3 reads TGTGCCAGCAGTGAGGGACAGGGTACCGGGGAGCTGTTTTTT.

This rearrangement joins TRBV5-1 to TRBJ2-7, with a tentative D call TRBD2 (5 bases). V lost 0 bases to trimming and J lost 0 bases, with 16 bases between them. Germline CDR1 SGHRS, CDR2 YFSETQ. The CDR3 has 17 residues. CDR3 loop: CASSLVASGMSSYEQYF. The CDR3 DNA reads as TGCGCCAGCAGCTTGGTGGCTTCCGGGATGAGCTCCTACGAGCAGTACTTC.

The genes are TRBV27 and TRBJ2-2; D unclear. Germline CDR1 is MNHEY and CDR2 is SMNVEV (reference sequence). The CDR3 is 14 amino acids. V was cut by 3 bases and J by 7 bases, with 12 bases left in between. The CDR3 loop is CASSFGRWGGELFF. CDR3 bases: TGTGCCAGCAGTTTTGGGCGGTGGGGCGGGGAGCTGTTTTTT.

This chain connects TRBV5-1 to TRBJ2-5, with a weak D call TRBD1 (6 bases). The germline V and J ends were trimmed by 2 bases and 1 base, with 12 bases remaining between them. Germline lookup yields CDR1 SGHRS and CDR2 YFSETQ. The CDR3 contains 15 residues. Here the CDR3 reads CASSFRTASQETQYF. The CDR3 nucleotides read TGCGCCAGCAGCTTCCGGACAGCAAGCCAAGAGACCCAGTACTTC.

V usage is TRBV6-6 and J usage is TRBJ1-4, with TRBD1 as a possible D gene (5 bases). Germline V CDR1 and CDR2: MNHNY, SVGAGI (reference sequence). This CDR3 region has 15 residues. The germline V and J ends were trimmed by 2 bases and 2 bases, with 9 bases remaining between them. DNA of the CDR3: TGTGCCAGCAGTTACCAGGGTGCGACTAATGAAAAACTGTTTTTT. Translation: CASSYQGATNEKLFF.

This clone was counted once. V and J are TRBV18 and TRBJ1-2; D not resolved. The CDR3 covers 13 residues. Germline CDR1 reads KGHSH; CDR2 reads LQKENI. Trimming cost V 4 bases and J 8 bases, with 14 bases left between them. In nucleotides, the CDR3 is TGTGCCAGCTCACTTGGACCGGAGTCGGGCTACACCTTC. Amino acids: CASSLGPESGYTF.

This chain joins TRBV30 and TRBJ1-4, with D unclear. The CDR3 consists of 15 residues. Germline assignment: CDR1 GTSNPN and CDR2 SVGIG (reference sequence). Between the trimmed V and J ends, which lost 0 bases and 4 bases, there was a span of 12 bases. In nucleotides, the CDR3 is TGTGCCTGGAGTGTACCGAAGCAGAATAATGAAAAACTGTTTTTT. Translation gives CAWSVPKQNNEKLFF.

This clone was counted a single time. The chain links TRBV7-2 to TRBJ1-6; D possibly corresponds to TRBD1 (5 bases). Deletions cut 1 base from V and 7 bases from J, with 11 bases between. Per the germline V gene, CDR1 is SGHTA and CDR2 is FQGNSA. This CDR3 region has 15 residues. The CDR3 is CASSLELGGNSPLHF. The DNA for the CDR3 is TGTGCCAGCAGCTTAGAGTTGGGGGGGAATTCACCCCTCCACTTT.

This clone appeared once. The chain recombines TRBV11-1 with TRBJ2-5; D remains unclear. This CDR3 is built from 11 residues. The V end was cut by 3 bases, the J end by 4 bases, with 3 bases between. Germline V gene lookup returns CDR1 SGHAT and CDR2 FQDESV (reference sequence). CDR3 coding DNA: TGTGCCAGCAGCTTTGGAGAGACCCAGTACTTC. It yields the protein CASSFGETQYF.

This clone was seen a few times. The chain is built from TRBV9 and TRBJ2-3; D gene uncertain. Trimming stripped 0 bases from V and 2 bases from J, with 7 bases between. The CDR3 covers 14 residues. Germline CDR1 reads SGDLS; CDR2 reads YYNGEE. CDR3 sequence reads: CASSVGPNTDTQYF. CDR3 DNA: TGTGCCAGCAGCGTAGGACCCAACACAGATACGCAGTATTTT. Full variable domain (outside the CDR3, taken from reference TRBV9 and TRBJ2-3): DSGVTQTPKHLITATGQRVTLRCSPRSGDLSVYWYQQSLDQGLQFLIQYYNGEERAKGNILERFSAQQFPDLHSELNLSSLELGDSALYFCASSVGPNTDTQYFGPGTRLTVL.

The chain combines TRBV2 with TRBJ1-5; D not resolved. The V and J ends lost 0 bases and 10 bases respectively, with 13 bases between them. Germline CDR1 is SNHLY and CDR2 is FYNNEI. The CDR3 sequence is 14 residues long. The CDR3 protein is CASSEAIRTFPQHF. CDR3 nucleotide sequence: TGTGCCAGCAGTGAAGCTATTCGTACCTTTCCCCAGCATTTT.

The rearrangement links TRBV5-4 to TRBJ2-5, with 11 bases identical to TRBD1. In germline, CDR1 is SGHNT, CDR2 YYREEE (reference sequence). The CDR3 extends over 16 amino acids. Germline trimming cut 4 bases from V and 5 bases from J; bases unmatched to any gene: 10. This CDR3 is CASSPLGQGGAETQYF. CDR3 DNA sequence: TGTGCCAGCAGCCCCCTGGGACAGGGGGGCGCGGAGACCCAGTACTTC.

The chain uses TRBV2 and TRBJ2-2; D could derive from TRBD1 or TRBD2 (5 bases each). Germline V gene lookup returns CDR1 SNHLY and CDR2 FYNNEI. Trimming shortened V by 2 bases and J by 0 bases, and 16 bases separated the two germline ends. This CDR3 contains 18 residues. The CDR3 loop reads CASSEFSQGAANTGELFF. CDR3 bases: TGTGCCAGCAGTGAATTTTCGCAGGGAGCCGCGAACACCGGGGAGCTGTTTTTT.

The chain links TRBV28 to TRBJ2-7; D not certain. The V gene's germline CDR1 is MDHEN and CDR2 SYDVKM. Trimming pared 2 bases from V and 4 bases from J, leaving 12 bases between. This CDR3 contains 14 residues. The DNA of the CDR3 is TGTGCCAGCAGTTTAAACGGCGAGACTTACGAGCAGTACTTC. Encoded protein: CASSLNGETYEQYF.

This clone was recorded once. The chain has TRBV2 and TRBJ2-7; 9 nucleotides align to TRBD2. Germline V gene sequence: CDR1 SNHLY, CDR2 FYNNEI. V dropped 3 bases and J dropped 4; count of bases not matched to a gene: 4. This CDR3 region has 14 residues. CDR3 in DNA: TGTGCCAGCAGTGACGAGCGGGAGGTGTACGAGCAGTACTTC. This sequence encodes CASSDEREVYEQYF.

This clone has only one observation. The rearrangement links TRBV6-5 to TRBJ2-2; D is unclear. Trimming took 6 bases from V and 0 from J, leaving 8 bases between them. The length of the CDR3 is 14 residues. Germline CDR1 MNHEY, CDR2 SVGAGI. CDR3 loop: CASRGNPNTGELFF. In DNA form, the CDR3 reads TGTGCCAGCAGGGGAAACCCGAACACCGGGGAGCTGTTTTTT.